A selection of T cell receptor beta chains follows, all from one sample in a study of blood T cells in healthy people across ages. Using its own MiXCR run on the 5' RACE reads, TCRdb lists one record per CDR3 protein. This table has fewer than 700,000 distinct CDR3 sequences, 47% appearing once. Sequencing used blood. The receptors were gathered from a man of 80 years or more in good health. Both conserved end residues are part of each CDR3. Fields, in order: J gene, V gene, clone size, D gene, CDR3 DNA, CDR3 protein. The D gene is left open where the match is weak. Not every row has a clone size; where given, it reads once, few, many or a size class.

j_call: TRBJ2-7
v_call: TRBV6-5
clone_size: many
d_call: TRBD2
cdr3_nt: TGTGCCAGCAGTTATGGATGGATAGCGGGGAGCCCAGAGCAGTACTTC
cdr3_aa: CASSYGWIAGSPEQYF

j_call: TRBJ2-7
v_call: TRBV6-5
clone_size: many
d_call: TRBD1
cdr3_nt: TGTGCCAGCAGTTACCGGGACAGGGCCTACGAGCAGTACTTC
cdr3_aa: CASSYRDRAYEQYF

j_call: TRBJ2-7
v_call: TRBV6-6
clone_size: many
d_call: NA
cdr3_nt: TGTGCCAGCATGTCTTTCAGCGGCGACTCCTACGAGCAGTACTTC
cdr3_aa: CASMSFSGDSYEQYF

j_call: TRBJ2-5
v_call: TRBV27
clone_size: NA
d_call: TRBD2
cdr3_nt: TGTGCCAGCAGTTTACAAAGCGGGGGGAACCAAGAGACCCAGTACTTC
cdr3_aa: CASSLQSGGNQETQYF

j_call: TRBJ2-1
v_call: TRBV3-1
clone_size: many
d_call: NA
cdr3_nt: TGTGCCAGCAGCCAAGGGGTTCCGCGGATTTCCTACAATGAGCAGTTCTTC
cdr3_aa: CASSQGVPRISYNEQFF

j_call: TRBJ2-3
v_call: TRBV30
clone_size: NA
d_call: NA
cdr3_nt: TGTGCCTGGAGTCCCCATACGACTGGTGGGGATACGCAGTATTTT
cdr3_aa: CAWSPHTTGGDTQYF

j_call: TRBJ2-5
v_call: TRBV4-3
clone_size: few
d_call: TRBD2
cdr3_nt: TGCGCCAGCAGCCAAGCTCTCCCGGGACTAGCGGGGAAAGAGACCCAGTACTTC
cdr3_aa: CASSQALPGLAGKETQYF

j_call: TRBJ1-2
v_call: TRBV30
clone_size: few
d_call: TRBD1
cdr3_nt: TGTGCCTGGAGTGCCGGGACAGGCGACTATGGCTACACCTTC
cdr3_aa: CAWSAGTGDYGYTF

j_call: TRBJ2-1
v_call: TRBV3-1
clone_size: NA
d_call: NA
cdr3_nt: TGTGCCAGCAGCCAATTGGGCAGGCACAATGAGCGGTTCTTC
cdr3_aa: CASSQLGRHNERFF

j_call: TRBJ2-7
v_call: TRBV6-6
clone_size: NA
d_call: NA
cdr3_nt: TGTGCCAGCACTACTGCGCAGGGACCCTACGAGCAGTACTTC
cdr3_aa: CASTTAQGPYEQYF

j_call: TRBJ2-5
v_call: TRBV5-1
clone_size: few
d_call: TRBD2
cdr3_nt: TGCGCCAGCAGCCCCGGGACTAGCGGGACAGAGACCCAGTACTTC
cdr3_aa: CASSPGTSGTETQYF

j_call: TRBJ2-5
v_call: TRBV20-1
clone_size: NA
d_call: TRBD1
cdr3_nt: TGCAGTGCCGGACCTGACAGGGAGCTATTGACCCAGTACTTC
cdr3_aa: CSAGPDRELLTQYF

j_call: TRBJ2-7
v_call: TRBV6-1
clone_size: NA
d_call: TRBD1
cdr3_nt: TGTGCCAGCAGAAGGACAGGGGGTTCCTACGAGCAGTACTTC
cdr3_aa: CASRRTGGSYEQYF

j_call: TRBJ2-5
v_call: TRBV5-1
clone_size: few
d_call: TRBD1
cdr3_nt: TGCGCCAGCAGCCGAGGGATAGAGACAGGGATAGAGACCCAGTACTTC
cdr3_aa: CASSRGIETGIETQYF

j_call: TRBJ2-1
v_call: TRBV9
clone_size: NA
d_call: NA
cdr3_nt: TGTGCCAGCAGCGTAGGATCTGAGGACGCCCAGTTCTTC
cdr3_aa: CASSVGSEDAQFF

j_call: TRBJ1-1
v_call: TRBV15
clone_size: NA
d_call: NA
cdr3_nt: TGTGCCACCAGCAGAGATAGGGGGGGTCTTGAAGCTTTCTTT
cdr3_aa: CATSRDRGGLEAFF

j_call: TRBJ2-6
v_call: TRBV7-2
clone_size: NA
d_call: NA
cdr3_nt: TGTGCCAGCAGCCTCGGGCAAGCCTCTGGGGCCAACGTCCTGACTTTC
cdr3_aa: CASSLGQASGANVLTF

j_call: TRBJ2-7
v_call: TRBV7-2
clone_size: NA
d_call: TRBD1
cdr3_nt: TGTGCCAGCAGCTTAGTAGGGGGACAGGGGCCCTACTACGAGCAGTACTTC
cdr3_aa: CASSLVGGQGPYYEQYF

j_call: TRBJ2-7
v_call: TRBV6-5
clone_size: many
d_call: NA
cdr3_nt: TGTGCCAGCAGCGGAGGCTACGAGCAGTACTTC
cdr3_aa: CASSGGYEQYF

j_call: TRBJ2-3
v_call: TRBV29-1
clone_size: NA
d_call: TRBD2
cdr3_nt: TGCAGCACGGGACTAGAGATCACAGATACGCAGTATTTT
cdr3_aa: CSTGLEITDTQYF

j_call: TRBJ1-2
v_call: TRBV14
clone_size: NA
d_call: NA
cdr3_nt: TGTGCCAGCAGCCAAGATTTGGACGGCTATGGCTACACCTTC
cdr3_aa: CASSQDLDGYGYTF

j_call: TRBJ2-5
v_call: TRBV7-9
clone_size: NA
d_call: NA
cdr3_nt: TGTGCCAGCAGCTTAGATACAGCCGGCAAAGAGACCCAGTACTTC
cdr3_aa: CASSLDTAGKETQYF

j_call: TRBJ2-6
v_call: TRBV28
clone_size: once
d_call: NA
cdr3_nt: TGTGCCAGCAGTTTGCCCAGAACTGGGGCCAACGTCCTGACTTTC
cdr3_aa: CASSLPRTGANVLTF

j_call: TRBJ1-5
v_call: TRBV12-3/TRBV12-4
clone_size: NA
d_call: TRBD1
cdr3_nt: TGTGCCAGCAGTCCCAGCCGGGACAGGGGGCTACAGCCCCAGCATTTT
cdr3_aa: CASSPSRDRGLQPQHF

j_call: TRBJ1-2
v_call: TRBV2
clone_size: NA
d_call: TRBD1
cdr3_nt: TGTGCCAGTAAGGGGACAGAATCTTTCTATGGCTACACCTTC
cdr3_aa: CASKGTESFYGYTF

j_call: TRBJ1-2
v_call: TRBV6-5
clone_size: NA
d_call: NA
cdr3_nt: TGTGCCAGCAGTGCACAGTTTTATGGCTACACCTTC
cdr3_aa: CASSAQFYGYTF

j_call: TRBJ2-6
v_call: TRBV3-1
clone_size: NA
d_call: NA
cdr3_nt: TGTGCCAGCAGCCAACGCTGGAGCTCTGGGGCCAACGTCCTGACTTTC
cdr3_aa: CASSQRWSSGANVLTF

j_call: TRBJ1-5
v_call: TRBV6-6
clone_size: many
d_call: NA
cdr3_nt: TGTGCCAGCAGTACCCACCCGAAGCCCCAGCATTTT
cdr3_aa: CASSTHPKPQHF

j_call: TRBJ2-5
v_call: TRBV29-1
clone_size: NA
d_call: NA
cdr3_nt: TGCAGCGTTGATGGGGCATTGCGGGCAAATGAGCAGTACTTC
cdr3_aa: CSVDGALRANEQYF

j_call: TRBJ2-5
v_call: TRBV7-2
clone_size: many
d_call: TRBD2
cdr3_nt: TGTGCCAGCAGCTTAGCTAGCGGGGTACAAGAGACCCAGTACTTC
cdr3_aa: CASSLASGVQETQYF

j_call: TRBJ1-1
v_call: TRBV6-5
clone_size: NA
d_call: TRBD1
cdr3_nt: TGTGCCAGCACCTGGGGCAGGGGGGCTTCGCGCACTGAAGCTTTCTTT
cdr3_aa: CASTWGRGASRTEAFF